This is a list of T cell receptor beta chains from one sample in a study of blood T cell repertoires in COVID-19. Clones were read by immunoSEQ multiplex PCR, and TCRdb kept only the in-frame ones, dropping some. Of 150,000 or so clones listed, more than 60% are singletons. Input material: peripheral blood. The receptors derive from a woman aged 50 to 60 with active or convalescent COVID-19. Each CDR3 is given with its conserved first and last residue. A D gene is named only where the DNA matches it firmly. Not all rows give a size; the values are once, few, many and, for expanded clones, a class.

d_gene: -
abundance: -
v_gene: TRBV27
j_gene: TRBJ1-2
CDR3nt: TGTGCCAGCAGTTTATCCCGGGGGAATGGCTACACCTTC
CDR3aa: CASSLSRGNGYTF

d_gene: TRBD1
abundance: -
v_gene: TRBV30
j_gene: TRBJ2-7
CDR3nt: TGTGCCTGGGACAGGGGACCCTACGAGCAGTACTTC
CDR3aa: CAWDRGPYEQYF

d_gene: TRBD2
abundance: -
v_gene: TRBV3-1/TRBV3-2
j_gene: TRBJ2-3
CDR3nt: TGTGCCAGCAGCCCCCGGCTAGCGGGTAACCCCACAGATACGCAGTATTTT
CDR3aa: CASSPRLAGNPTDTQYF

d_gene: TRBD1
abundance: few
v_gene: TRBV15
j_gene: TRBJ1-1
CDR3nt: TGTGCCACCAGCATCCGGGACAGGGATGTGTACACTGAAGCTTTCTTT
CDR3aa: CATSIRDRDVYTEAFF

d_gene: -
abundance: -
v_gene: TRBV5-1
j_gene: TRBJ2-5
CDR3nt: TGCGCCAGCAGCTTGGGACAGCAACAAGAGACCCAGTACTTC
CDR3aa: CASSLGQQQETQYF

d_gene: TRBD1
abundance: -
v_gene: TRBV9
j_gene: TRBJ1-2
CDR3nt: TGTGCCAGCAGCGTAGTAACAGGGGGCGGTAGGCATGGCTACACCTTC
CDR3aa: CASSVVTGGGRHGYTF

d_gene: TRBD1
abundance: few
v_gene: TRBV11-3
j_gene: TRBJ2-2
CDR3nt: TGTGCCAGCAGCCGATCGGGACAGGGAGGCACCGGGGAGCTGTTTTTT
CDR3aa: CASSRSGQGGTGELFF

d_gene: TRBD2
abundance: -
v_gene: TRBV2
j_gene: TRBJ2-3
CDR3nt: TGTGCCAGCAGTCTTACTAGCGTTGATACGCAGTATTTT
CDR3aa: CASSLTSVDTQYF

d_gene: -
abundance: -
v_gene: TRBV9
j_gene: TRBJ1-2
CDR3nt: TGTGCCAGCAGCCCCACCGAGGCCTATGGCTACACCTTC
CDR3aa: CASSPTEAYGYTF

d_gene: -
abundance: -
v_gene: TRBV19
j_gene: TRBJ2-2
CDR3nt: TGTGCCAGTTCGCAGGGCGCGGACACCGGGGAGCTGTTTTTT
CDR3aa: CASSQGADTGELFF

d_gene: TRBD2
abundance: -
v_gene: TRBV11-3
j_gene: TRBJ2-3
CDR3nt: TGTGCCAGCAGCTTGGCGGGGGGGTTTAATACGCAGTATTTT
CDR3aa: CASSLAGGFNTQYF

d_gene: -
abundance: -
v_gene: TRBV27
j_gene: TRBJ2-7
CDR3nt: TGTGCCAGCAGTTCGACACACCGTTGGTACGAGCAGTACTTC
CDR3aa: CASSSTHRWYEQYF

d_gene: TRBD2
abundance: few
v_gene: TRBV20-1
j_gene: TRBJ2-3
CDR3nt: TGCAGTGCTAGACGGACTAGCGCGCAGTATTTT
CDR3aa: CSARRTSAQYF

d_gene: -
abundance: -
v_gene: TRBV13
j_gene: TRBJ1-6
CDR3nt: TGTGCCAGCAGCCAGTTTAATTTCGGGACAACCTCACTCTCACCCCTCCACTTT
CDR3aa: CASSQFNFGTTSLSPLHF

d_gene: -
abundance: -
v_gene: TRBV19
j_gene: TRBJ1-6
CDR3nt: TGTGCCAGCGGGGTCTATAATTCACCCCTCCACTTT
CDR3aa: CASGVYNSPLHF

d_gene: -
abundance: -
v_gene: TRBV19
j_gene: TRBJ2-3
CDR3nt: TGTGCCAGTAGTATTCGGCAGGGTGTCGGCACAGATACGCAGTATTTT
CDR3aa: CASSIRQGVGTDTQYF

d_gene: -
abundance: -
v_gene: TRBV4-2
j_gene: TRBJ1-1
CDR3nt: TGTGCCAGCAGCCAAACGACAGGAAGGGACACTGAAGCTTTCTTT
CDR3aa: CASSQTTGRDTEAFF

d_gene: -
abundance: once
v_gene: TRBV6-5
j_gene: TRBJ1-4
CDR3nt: TGTGCCAGCAGGATCGGGGGTGGGAATGAAAAACTGTTTTTT
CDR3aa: CASRIGGGNEKLFF

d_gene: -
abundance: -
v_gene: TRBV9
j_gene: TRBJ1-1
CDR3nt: TGTGCCAGCAGCGTAGCTGAAACAGGGGAAGCTTTCTTT
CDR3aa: CASSVAETGEAFF

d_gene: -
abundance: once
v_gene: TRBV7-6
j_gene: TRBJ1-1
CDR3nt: TGTGCCAGCAGCTTCCAACCGGGGGGTATGAACACTGAAGCTTTCTTT
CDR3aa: CASSFQPGGMNTEAFF

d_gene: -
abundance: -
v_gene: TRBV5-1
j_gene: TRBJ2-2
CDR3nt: TGCGCCAGCAGCTTGGGCTCGGGGACCGGGGAGCTGTTTTTT
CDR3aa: CASSLGSGTGELFF

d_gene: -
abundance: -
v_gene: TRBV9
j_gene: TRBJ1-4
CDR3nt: TGTGCCAGCAGCGACTTGGCAACTAATGAAAAACTGTTTTTT
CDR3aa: CASSDLATNEKLFF

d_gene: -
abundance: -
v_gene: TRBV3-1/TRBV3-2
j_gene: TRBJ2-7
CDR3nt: TGTGCCACTCTAAGGGGCGAGCAGTACTTC
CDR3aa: CATLRGEQYF

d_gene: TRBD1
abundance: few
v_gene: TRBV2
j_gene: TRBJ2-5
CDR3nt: TGTGCCAGCAGTGCGGACAGGGGCCAAGAGACCCAGTACTTC
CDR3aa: CASSADRGQETQYF

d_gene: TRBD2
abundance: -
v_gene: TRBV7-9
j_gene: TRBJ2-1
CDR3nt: TGTGCCAGCAGCTTATCTAGCGGGACCAGTGAGCAGTTCTTC
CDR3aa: CASSLSSGTSEQFF

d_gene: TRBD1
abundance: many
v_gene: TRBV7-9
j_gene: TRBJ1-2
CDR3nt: TGTGCCAGCAGACCTTATACAGGGGACGCTTATGGCTACACCTTC
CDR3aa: CASRPYTGDAYGYTF

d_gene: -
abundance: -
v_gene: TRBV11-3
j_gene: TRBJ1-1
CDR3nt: TGTGCCAGCAGCCTAGGAGGCGTTCGGGACACTGAAGCTTTCTTT
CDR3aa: CASSLGGVRDTEAFF

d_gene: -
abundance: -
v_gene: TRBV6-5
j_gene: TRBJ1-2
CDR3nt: TGTGCCAGCAGGCTTCAGGGTTCGGATGGCTACACCTTC
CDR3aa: CASRLQGSDGYTF

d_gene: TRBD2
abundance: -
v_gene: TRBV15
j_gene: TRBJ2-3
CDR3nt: TGTGCCACCAGCAGCCAGCGGGGGGGCACAGATACGCAGTATTTT
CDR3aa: CATSSQRGGTDTQYF

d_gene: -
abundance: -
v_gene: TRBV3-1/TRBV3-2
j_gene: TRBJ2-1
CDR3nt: TGTGCCAGCAGCCAAGATTATGGCGGGTACAATGAGCAGTTCTTC
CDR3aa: CASSQDYGGYNEQFF

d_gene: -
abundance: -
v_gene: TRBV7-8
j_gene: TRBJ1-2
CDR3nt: TGTGCCAGCAGCTTATTTGGTCGGAGCGGCTACACCTTC
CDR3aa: CASSLFGRSGYTF

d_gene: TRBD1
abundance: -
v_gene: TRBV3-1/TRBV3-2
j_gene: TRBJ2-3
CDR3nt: TGTGCCAGCAGCCAGAGGGACAGGGAGGCGAAGTATTTT
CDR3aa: CASSQRDREAKYF

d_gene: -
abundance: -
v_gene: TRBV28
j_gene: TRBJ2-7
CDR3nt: TGTGCCAGCAGTACCCGGTGGCTAGCCCCAACCTACGAGCAGTACTTC
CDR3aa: CASSTRWLAPTYEQYF

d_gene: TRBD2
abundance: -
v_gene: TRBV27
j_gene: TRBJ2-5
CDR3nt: TGTGCCAGCAAAAGACGTAGCGGGGGCAACCAAGAGACCCAGTACTTC
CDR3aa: CASKRRSGGNQETQYF

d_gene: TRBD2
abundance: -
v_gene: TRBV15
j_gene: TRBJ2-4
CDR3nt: TGTGCCACCAGCATCCGGGCTAGCGGGAGTTTAAATGACATTCAGTACTTC
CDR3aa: CATSIRASGSLNDIQYF

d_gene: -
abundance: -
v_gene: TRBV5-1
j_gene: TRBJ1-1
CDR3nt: TGCGCCAGCAGCTTGGCCCCAGGGAAGACTGAAGCTTTCTTT
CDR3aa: CASSLAPGKTEAFF

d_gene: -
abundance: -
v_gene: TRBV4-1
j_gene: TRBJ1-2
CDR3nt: TGCGCCAGCAGCCACGACCGACAGGCAGACTATGGCTACACCTTC
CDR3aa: CASSHDRQADYGYTF

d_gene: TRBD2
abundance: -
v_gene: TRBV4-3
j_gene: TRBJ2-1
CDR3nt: TGCGCCAGCAGCCAGGATACCTCTCTACTAGCGGGGGGTTACAATGAGCAGTTCTTC
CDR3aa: CASSQDTSLLAGGYNEQFF

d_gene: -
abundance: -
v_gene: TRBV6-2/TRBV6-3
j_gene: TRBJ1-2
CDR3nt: TGTGCCAGCAGCCACCCCGGGGCGGGGAACTATGGCTACACCTTC
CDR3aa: CASSHPGAGNYGYTF

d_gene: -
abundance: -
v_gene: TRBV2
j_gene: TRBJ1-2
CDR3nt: TGTGCCAGCAGTACAATGGCTGGCCAAGGGGAAGGCTACACCTTC
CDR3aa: CASSTMAGQGEGYTF

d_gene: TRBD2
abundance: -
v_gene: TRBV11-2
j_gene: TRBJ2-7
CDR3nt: TGTGCCAGCAGCTTCCTACTCGGGGGGATCTCCTACGAGCAGTACTTC
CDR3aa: CASSFLLGGISYEQYF

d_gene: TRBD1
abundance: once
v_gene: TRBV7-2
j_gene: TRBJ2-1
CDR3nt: TGTGCCAGCAGCACCCAGGGGGCGAGTAATGAGCAGTTCTTC
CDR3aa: CASSTQGASNEQFF

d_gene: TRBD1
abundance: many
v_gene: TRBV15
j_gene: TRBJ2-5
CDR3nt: TGTGCCACCAGCAGACCCTTAGGGACAGGGCAAGAGACCCAGTACTTC
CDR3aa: CATSRPLGTGQETQYF

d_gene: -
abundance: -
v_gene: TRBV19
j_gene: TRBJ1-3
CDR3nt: TGTGCCACGGCAGATCCCAGGGGAGACGCTGGAAACACCATATATTTT
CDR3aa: CATADPRGDAGNTIYF

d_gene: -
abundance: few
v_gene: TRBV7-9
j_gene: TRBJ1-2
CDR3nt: TGTGCCATGGGGGCCGGGGCTGGATATGGCTACACCTTC
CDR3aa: CAMGAGAGYGYTF

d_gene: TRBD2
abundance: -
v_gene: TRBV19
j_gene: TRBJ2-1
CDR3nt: TGTGCCAGTAGTATCTCGGGAGGAACTTACAATGAGCAGTTCTTC
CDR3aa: CASSISGGTYNEQFF

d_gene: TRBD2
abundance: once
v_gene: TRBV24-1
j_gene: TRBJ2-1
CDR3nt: TGTGCCACCAGTGATAGCGGGAGCTCCTACAATGAGCAGTTCTTC
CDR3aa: CATSDSGSSYNEQFF

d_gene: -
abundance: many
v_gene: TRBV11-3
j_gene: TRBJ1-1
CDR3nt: TGTGCCAGCAGCCTATCCAGGGGATCAACTGAAGCTTTCTTT
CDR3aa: CASSLSRGSTEAFF

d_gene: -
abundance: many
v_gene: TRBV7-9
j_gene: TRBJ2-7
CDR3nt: TGTGCCAGCAGCATAAGCGGCACCGCCTACGAGCAGTACTTC
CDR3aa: CASSISGTAYEQYF

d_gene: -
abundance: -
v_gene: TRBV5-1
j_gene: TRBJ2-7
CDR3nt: TGCGCCAGCAGTTACCGGGACTCAACCTACGAGCAGTACTTC
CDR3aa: CASSYRDSTYEQYF